This T cell receptor (beta chain) was documented in a study of blood T cell repertoires in COVID-19. Study-level background: T cells, B-cell-depleted T cells, or PBMCs provided the cDNA or gDNA that served as material.

Per the germline V gene, CDR1 is SGHRS and CDR2 is YFSETQ. After removal of 1 base from V and 5 bases from J, the junction contained 9 bases not matched to a gene. This CDR3 has 17 amino acids. Only in-frame clones appear in the TCRdb table, and some are missing; sequencing was by immunoSEQ multiplex PCR. The table has approximately 290,000 clones, approximately 85% seen once. Either two negative PCRs, clearance, or symptom resolution qualified Cohort 3 donors as recovered. The receptor was derived from a woman in her twenties or thirties who had recovered from COVID-19. The sample taken for sequencing was PBMCs or T cells enriched from blood (not recorded which). J is TRBJ2-3 and V is TRBV5-1; TRBD2 aligns across 11 bases. CDR3 nucleotides: TGCGCCAGCAGCTTGCTCCCGGTAGCGGGAGGGGTAGATACGCAGTATTTT. The encoded protein is CASSLLPVAGGVDTQYF.